The entry below describes one TCR beta chain. Its target is not known. Trimming left V 1 base short and J 5 bases short, with 20 bases between. CDR3 length: 16 amino acids. In germline, CDR1 is DFQATT, CDR2 SNEGSKA (reference sequence). From 400 to 450 ng of RNA, a library with molecular barcoded alpha/delta and beta/gamma adaptors was made. MiXCR was run by TCRdb on the reads, yielding one entry per CDR3 protein. The data show some 130,000 distinct CDR3 sequences, with roughly 13% seen just once and approximately 10% held by the top ten. The sample originates from a study of read filtering for tumor transcriptome and immune sequencing. General study points: About four fifths of IR-seq clonotypes had a single read, yet these held about 3.5% of reads.

This chain connects TRBV20-1 to TRBJ1-1, with D uncertain. Specimen: a population of CD138-negative cells sorted from bone marrow. This TCR came from a donor at least 40 years old with multiple myeloma. This chain's CDR3 is CSARAAGPGSGTEAFF. In nucleotides, the CDR3 is TGCAGTGCTAGAGCCGCTGGACCAGGTTCGGGAACTGAAGCTTTCTTT.